Described below is a single TCR beta chain sequence and its context. Its antigen is not known. The germline V gene encodes CDR1 SGHDT and CDR2 YYEEEE. This CDR3 contains 15 residues. Trimming cost V 0 bases and J 7 bases, with 11 bases left between them. The donors formed part of the approximately 120-subject validation cohort, distinct from the roughly 730-subject first cohort. This record comes from a study of cytomegalovirus exposure and HLA in healthy donors. General study results and limits: Some TCR beta chains (about 170 of them) were listed as cytomegalovirus-associated. Published work reported that the classifier diagnosed cytomegalovirus status with high specificity and sensitivity. First-cohort TCR clusters tended to co-occur in the 95 to 150 validation repertoires, a later analysis found.

The assay was immunoSEQ multiplex PCR, and TCRdb's table has in-frame clones only and misses some. The sample yields under 250,000 clones, approximately 87% seen once. Sequenced: PBMCs. The sequence derives from a young man in good health and CMV-seronegative. The V call is TRBV5-6, the J call TRBJ1-6; D remains unclear. In DNA, the CDR3 is TGTGCCAGCAGCTTGGGGCTCGGACTCAATTCACCCCTCCACTTT. This translates into CASSLGLGLNSPLHF.